This record covers a single TCR beta chain. This sample stems from a study of blood T cell repertoires in COVID-19. CDR1 is SGHRS and CDR2 is YFSETQ in the germline V gene. Deletions cut 5 bases from V and 8 bases from J, with 16 bases between. CDR3 length: 13 amino acids. Recruitment covered about 25 US areas and drew participants whose ages spanned about 18 to 90 years. Cohort 3 recovery required two negative PCRs, clearance, or symptom resolution. Per the study methods: The authors estimated nucleated cell counts from reference gene primer amplification. Sequencing was performed with immunoSEQ multiplex PCR; in TCRdb, only in-frame clones are kept and a portion is missing. D and trimming come from the DNA, and the V and J calls and clone size come from that table. The table includes around 310,000 clones, about nine tenths detected once.

The chain links TRBV5-1 to TRBJ1-2; possible D gene TRBD1, 5 bases. This TCR derives from a woman aged 25 to 45 who had recovered from COVID-19. The sample taken for sequencing was PBMCs or T cells enriched from blood (not recorded which). CDR3 nucleotide sequence: TGCGCCAGCAGTTACGGGGGAACTGAGGGCTACACCTTC. It codes for CASSYGGTEGYTF.